This T cell receptor beta chain is from a study of cytomegalovirus exposure and HLA in healthy donors. CDR1 and CDR2 from the germline V gene are MRHNA and SNTAGT. With 4 bases removed from V and 0 bases from J, the gap between germline ends came to 13 bases. CDR3 length equals 16 residues. Researchers ran the PCR with 60 Vbeta and 13 Jbeta primers. Assay: immunoSEQ multiplex PCR; the TCRdb copy retains only in-frame clones and omits some. The sample carries about 130,000 clones, just over 70% recorded once. V gene TRBV6-4 combines with J gene TRBJ2-1, with D tentatively TRBD1 (6 bases). This clonotype was obtained from a woman in her sixties in good health and CMV-seropositive. The sample was PBMCs. The CDR3 DNA is TGTGCCAGCAGTGTCCAGACAGGCCTCTCCTACAATGAGCAGTTCTTC. Protein product: CASSVQTGLSYNEQFF.